This T cell receptor (beta chain) was retrieved from a study of control samples from healthy donors and cancer patients. This table comes from immunoSEQ multiplex PCR, and its TCRdb copy is limited to in-frame clones, with some not included. The table includes about 86,000 clones, about 92% detected once. Germline loops: CDR1 SGHRS, CDR2 YFSETQ. Trimming at V came to 4 bases and at J to 2 bases, leaving 17 bases not matched to a gene. CDR3 length equals 19 residues. The clonotype was recovered from a woman in her twenties or thirties in good health. What was sequenced was blood. The chain couples TRBV5-1 to TRBJ2-1; 8 nucleotides agree with TRBD2. The CDR3 DNA reads TGCGCCAGCAGCCCGGGACTAGGAAGGGTCTTGGTAACCTACAATGAGCAGTTCTTC. Encoded protein: CASSPGLGRVLVTYNEQFF. Full variable domain (rest looked up from reference TRBV5-1 and TRBJ2-1): KAGVTQTPRYLIKTRGQQVTLSCSPISGHRSVSWYQQTPGQGLQFLFEYFSETQRNKGNFPGRFSGRQFSNSRSEMNVSTLELGDSALYLCASSPGLGRVLVTYNEQFFGPGTRLTVL.